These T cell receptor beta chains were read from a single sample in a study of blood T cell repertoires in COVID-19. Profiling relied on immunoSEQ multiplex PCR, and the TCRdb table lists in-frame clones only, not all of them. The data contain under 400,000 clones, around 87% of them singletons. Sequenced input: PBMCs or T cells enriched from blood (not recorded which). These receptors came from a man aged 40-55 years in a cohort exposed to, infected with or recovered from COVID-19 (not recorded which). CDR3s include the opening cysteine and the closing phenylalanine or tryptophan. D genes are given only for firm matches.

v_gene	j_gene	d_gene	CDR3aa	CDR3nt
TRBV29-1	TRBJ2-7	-	CSVEGQTYEQYF	TGCAGCGTTGAGGGGCAGACCTACGAGCAGTACTTC
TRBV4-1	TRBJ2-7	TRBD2	CASSREASGKGEQYF	TGCGCCAGCAGCAGGGAGGCTAGCGGGAAAGGCGAGCAGTACTTC
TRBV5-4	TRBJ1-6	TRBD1	CASSSGGTGSSYNSPLHF	TGTGCCAGCAGCTCCGGGGGGACAGGGAGCTCCTATAATTCACCCCTCCACTTT
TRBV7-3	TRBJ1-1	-	CASSRTANTEAFF	TGTGCCAGCAGCCGGACAGCGAACACTGAAGCTTTCTTT
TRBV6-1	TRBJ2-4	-	CASSEGTRTILAKNIQYF	TGTGCCAGCAGTGAAGGGACAAGGACCATACTAGCCAAAAACATTCAGTACTTC
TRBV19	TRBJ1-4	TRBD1	CASFKGQGGEKLFF	TGTGCCAGTTTCAAGGGACAGGGAGGTGAAAAACTGTTTTTT
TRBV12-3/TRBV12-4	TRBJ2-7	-	CASRKQSTYEQYF	TGTGCCAGCAGAAAACAATCGACCTACGAGCAGTACTTC
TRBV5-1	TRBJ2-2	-	CASSLAGLNTGELFF	TGCGCCAGCAGCTTGGCGGGTCTCAACACCGGGGAGCTGTTTTTT
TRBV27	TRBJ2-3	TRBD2	CASTKLAGDTDTQYF	TGTGCCAGCACCAAACTAGCGGGAGACACAGATACGCAGTATTTT
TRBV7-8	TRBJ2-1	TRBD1	CASSFRTGYNEQFF	TGTGCCAGCAGCTTTCGGACAGGATACAATGAGCAGTTCTTC